These 32 T cell receptor beta chains were all obtained from the same sample, sequenced in a study of T cell repertoires in cytomegalovirus infection. MiXCR, run by TCRdb on the reads, gives a single entry per CDR3 protein. The sample lists some 800,000 distinct CDR3 sequences; 32% were seen once. These receptors' targets are unknown. Here the sequenced sample was cultured CD8+ T cells from PBMCs, taken from culture after CMV antigen stimulation. These receptors all stem from a human donor in good health (CMV status not recorded). Some clones in this sample may be carry-over from other donors' samples.

This clonotype showed up just a few times. CDR3: CASSRKTGVGTQYF. The CDR3 DNA reads as TGTGCCAGCAGTAGGAAGACAGGGGTCGGGACCCAGTACTTC. This chain links TRBV27 with TRBJ2-5; TRBD1 aligns across 8 bases. Germline V gives CDR1 MNHEY, CDR2 SMNVEV (reference sequence). Losses at the gene ends were 5 bases for V and 7 bases for J; bases not matched to a gene: 9. The CDR3 loop spans 14 amino acids.

V and J are TRBV6-2 or TRBV6-3 and TRBJ2-5, with D perhaps TRBD2 (7 bases). The CDR3 is made up of 14 amino acids. The ends were cut back, 7 bases at V and 2 bases at J, with 14 bases in the middle. Germline V CDR1 and CDR2: MNHEY, SVGEGT. CDR3 sequence: CASKGGGVQETQYF. CDR3 DNA: TGTGCCAGCAAGGGAGGGGGGGTGCAAGAGACCCAGTACTTC.

This clonotype was counted many times. CDR3 loop: CASSLGGQDNQPQHF. The CDR3 DNA reads TGTGCCAGCAGCTTAGGAGGACAGGACAATCAGCCCCAGCATTTT. The chain joins TRBV7-2 to TRBJ1-5; 7 bases align to TRBD1. Unmatched junction bases numbered 3, after V lost 1 base and J lost 3 bases. The CDR3 covers 15 residues. Germline V gives CDR1 SGHTA, CDR2 FQGNSA. Drawing the rest from reference TRBV7-2 and TRBJ1-5, the complete variable domain is GAGVSQSPSNKVTEKGKDVELRCDPISGHTALYWYRQSLGQGLEFLIYFQGNSAPDKSGLPSDRFSAERTGGSVSTLTIQRTQQEDSAVYLCASSLGGQDNQPQHFGDGTRLSIL.

This chain uses TRBV7-8 with TRBJ2-1, with 11 bases fitting TRBD2. The length of the CDR3 is 16 residues. CDR1 is SGHVS, CDR2 FQNEAQ, per germline. Losses at the gene ends were 2 bases for V and 4 bases for J; bases not matched to a gene: 4. The CDR3, as DNA: TGTGCCAGCAGCTTAATGGGACTAGCGGAATACAATGAGCAGTTCTTC. Translation: CASSLMGLAEYNEQFF.

This clonotype was recorded a few times. Compared with germline, one end of the junction differs, possibly owing to a read error. The chain is built from TRBV27 and TRBJ2-1, with D perhaps matching TRBD2 (5 bases). The CDR3 sequence is 14 residues long. The V gene's germline CDR1 is MNHEY and CDR2 SMNVEV (reference sequence). The CDR3 is CASSVGVFPQEQFF. The CDR3 DNA reads TGTGCCAGCAGTGTCGGGGTATTCCCCCAGGAGCAGTTCTTT.

This rearrangement joins TRBV10-3 to TRBJ2-3; 9 bases align to TRBD2. The ends lost 7 bases at V and 6 bases at J; junction bases unmatched: 11. CDR3 size: 15 residues. Looked up from germline, CDR1 is ENHRY and CDR2 is SYGVKD. For the CDR3, the DNA is TGTGCCATCACCCGGAGAGTAGCGGGGGTGGATACGCAGTATTTT. As protein: CAITRRVAGVDTQYF.

The chain couples TRBV6-1 to TRBJ1-2; 7 bases match TRBD1. The CDR3 is 17 amino acids. V lost 1 base to trimming and J lost 6 bases; unmatched junction nucleotides: 14. The germline V gene encodes CDR1 MNHNS and CDR2 SASEGT. CDR3 nucleotides: TGTGCCAGCAGTGAAGGCCCAGGGGGATTTTCATTTCATGGCTACACCTTC. Translation: CASSEGPGGFSFHGYTF.

The chain uses TRBV7-6 and TRBJ1-1, with D tentatively TRBD1 (6 bases). This CDR3 is 14 amino acids long. Per germline, CDR1 SGHVS and CDR2 FNYEAQ. The V end was cut by 5 bases, the J end by 5 bases, with 15 bases between. CDR3 sequence (DNA): TGTGCCAGCAGCCACGGACAGTGGCTTACTGAAGCTTTCTTT. Its translation is CASSHGQWLTEAFF.

The V call is TRBV6-2 or TRBV6-3, the J call TRBJ2-7; 8 bases map to TRBD1. The CDR3 covers 14 residues. With 2 bases clipped from V and 5 bases from J, the junction kept 5 bases outside the gene matches. CDR1 is MNHEY and CDR2 is SVGEGT in the germline V gene. The DNA of the CDR3 is TGTGCCAGCAGTTACGGCGGGACAGGTAACGAGCAGTACGTC. The encoded protein is CASSYGGTGNEQYV.

This clonotype was recorded a few times. The chain has TRBV20-1 and TRBJ1-1, with 11 bases matching TRBD1. CDR1 and CDR2 from the germline V gene are DFQATT and SNEGSKA (reference sequence). The CDR3 is 13 amino acids. The junction had 4 bases not matched to a gene; V was cut back by 6 bases and J by 4 bases. The CDR3, as DNA: TGCAGTGCCTCGGGACAGGGGGGCACTGAAGCTTTCTTT. Translated: CSASGQGGTEAFF.

The rearrangement uses TRBV25-1 and TRBJ1-2; D is unresolved. The ends were cut back, 4 bases at V and 4 bases at J, with 16 bases in the middle. This CDR3 contains 15 residues. The V gene's germline CDR1 is MGHDK and CDR2 SYGVNS. The CDR3 DNA follows: TGTGCCAGCAGTGTGTGGGCAGACTCGAGCTATGGCTACACCTTC. It encodes CASSVWADSSYGYTF.

This clonotype turned up a few times. CDR3 sequence (DNA): TGTGCCAGCAGTCCTCGGGCCCCGCTCTACAATGAGCAGTTCTTC. This encodes CASSPRAPLYNEQFF. The chain recombines TRBV6-6 with TRBJ2-1; D gene unclear. With 5 bases removed from V and 3 bases from J, the gap between germline ends came to 14 bases. CDR1 and CDR2 from the germline V gene are MNHNY and SVGAGI (reference sequence). The CDR3 length is 15 residues.

The rearrangement uses TRBV4-3 and TRBJ1-4, with 10 bases identical to TRBD1. The CDR3 sequence is 17 residues long. The germline CDR1 and CDR2 sequences are LGHNA and YSLEER. The V segment lost 0 bases and the J segment 6 bases; nucleotides outside the gene matches: 7. CDR3 region: CASSQDRTGGYHEKLFF. CDR3 bases: TGCGCCAGCAGCCAAGACCGGACAGGGGGTTATCATGAAAAACTGTTTTTT.

This sequence joins TRBV2 and TRBJ1-1, with D possibly being TRBD1 (6 bases). Germline V CDR1 and CDR2: SNHLY, FYNNEI. This CDR3 is 14 amino acids long. Deletions cut 7 bases from V and 4 bases from J, with 16 bases between. The CDR3 DNA follows: TGTGCCAGCACTCTGGACAGTCTCATCACTGAAGCTTTCTTT. This sequence encodes CASTLDSLITEAFF.

This chain joins TRBV5-1 and TRBJ2-5, with 11 bases identical to TRBD2. This CDR3 comprises 17 residues. V lost 0 bases to trimming and J lost 1 base; unmatched junction nucleotides: 5. Germline CDR1 and CDR2: SGHRS and YFSETQ. CDR3 DNA: TGCGCCAGCAGCTTGGCCTCTAGCGGGGGGTTCCAAGAGACCCAGTACTTC. Translating gives CASSLASSGGFQETQYF.

A few counts support this clonotype. The rearrangement joins TRBV11-2 to TRBJ2-7; D might be TRBD1 or TRBD2, each matching 5 bases. V was clipped by 11 bases and J by 1 base, with 15 bases between them. The CDR3 runs to 13 residues. CDR1 and CDR2 from the germline V gene are SGHAT and FQNNGV. CDR3 bases: TGTGCCTCAGGTCTTGGGGGATCCTACGAGCAGTACGTC. Translation: CASGLGGSYEQYV.

This sequence joins TRBV7-9 and TRBJ1-2, with a tentative D call TRBD1 (5 bases). The CDR3 is 14 residues long. Germline V gene data show CDR1 as SEHNR and CDR2 as FQNEAQ (reference sequence). Trimming cost V 1 base and J 2 bases, with 8 bases left between them. The CDR3 DNA sequence: TGTGCCAGCAGCTTAGAGGGGCAAAACTATGGCTACACCTTC. Its protein is CASSLEGQNYGYTF.

This sequence joins TRBV11-2 and TRBJ2-1; no firm D call. The CDR3 runs 16 residues. With 7 bases removed from V and 0 bases from J, the gap between germline ends came to 16 bases. Germline V CDR1 and CDR2: SGHAT, FQNNGV. The CDR3 DNA reads TGTGCCAGCACTCTTGACCGCTTGAGCTCCTACAATGAGCAGTTCTTC. Amino acid sequence: CASTLDRLSSYNEQFF.

About this clonotype itself: A read error may be the cause here, since a much bigger clone is one base away. V usage is TRBV12-3 or TRBV12-4 and J usage is TRBJ2-1; 8 bases align to TRBD2. The CDR3 covers 13 residues. V lost 5 bases, J lost 8 bases, and 5 bases stayed unmatched. CDR3 in amino acids: CASSAGGEDEQFF. The CDR3 bases are TGTGCCAGCAGTGCGGGGGGCGAGGATGAGCAGTTCTTC.

V gene TRBV28 combines with J gene TRBJ1-1; D is undetermined. V was pared by 7 bases and J by 3 bases, with 12 bases between. Per the germline V gene, CDR1 is MDHEN and CDR2 is SYDVKM. There are 13 residues in the CDR3. CDR3 sequence (DNA): TGTGCCAGCATCCCCTCACGGGACACTGAAGCTTTCTTT. This translates into CASIPSRDTEAFF. Full variable domain (rest looked up from reference TRBV28 and TRBJ1-1): DVKVTQSSRYLVKRTGEKVFLECVQDMDHENMFWYRQDPGLGLRLIYFSYDVKMKEKGDIPEGYSVSREKKERFSLILESASTNQTSMYLCASIPSRDTEAFFGQGTRLTVV.

This chain uses TRBV28 with TRBJ1-5; D is perhaps TRBD1 (5 bases). The germline V gene has CDR1 MDHEN and CDR2 SYDVKM. Trimming cost V 8 bases and J 3 bases, with 14 bases left between them. The CDR3 sequence is 14 residues long. In DNA form, the CDR3 reads TGTGCCAGCTATCGCCCGGGGCCCAATCAGCCCCAGCATTTT. This translates into CASYRPGPNQPQHF. The whole variable domain, remainder taken from reference TRBV28 and TRBJ1-5, is DVKVTQSSRYLVKRTGEKVFLECVQDMDHENMFWYRQDPGLGLRLIYFSYDVKMKEKGDIPEGYSVSREKKERFSLILESASTNQTSMYLCASYRPGPNQPQHFGDGTRLSIL.

The chain has TRBV10-2 and TRBJ2-5; D is tentatively TRBD1 or TRBD2 (6 bases each). Germline V gene data show CDR1 as WSHSY and CDR2 as SAAADI. V was cut by 3 bases and J by 1 base, with 15 bases left in between. The CDR3 length is 16 residues. The CDR3 DNA reads as TGCGCCAGCAGTGAAGAGAGGGGGGCGATCCAAGAGACCCAGTACTTC. Its protein product is CASSEERGAIQETQYF.

This chain links TRBV6-2 or TRBV6-3 with TRBJ1-1; D is uncertain. The CDR3 is 11 amino acids. CDR1 and CDR2 from the germline V gene are MNHEY and SVGEGT. Between the trimmed V and J ends, which lost 6 bases and 11 bases, there was a span of 13 bases. The CDR3 is CASSRNNGAFF. DNA of the CDR3: TGTGCCAGCAGCCGTAACAATGGGGCTTTCTTT.

This clonotype was detected only a few times. This chain connects TRBV27 to TRBJ1-6, with 8 nucleotides matching TRBD1. From germline, CDR1 is MNHEY and CDR2 SMNVEV (reference sequence). This CDR3 region has 15 residues. J lost 6 bases, V lost 4 bases, and 5 bases had no gene match. The CDR3 loop is CASSSNTGGNSPLHF. In DNA form, the CDR3 reads TGTGCCAGCAGTTCAAACACAGGGGGTAATTCACCCCTCCACTTT.

This clonotype turned up a few times. V and J are TRBV24-1 and TRBJ1-1, with unresolved D. Germline-derived CDR1 and CDR2 are KGHDR and SFDVKD. This CDR3 comprises 12 residues. V lost 5 bases and J lost 5, with 8 bases in between. For the CDR3, the DNA is TGTGCCACCAGTGGACCGAGGACTGAAGCTTTCTTT. Residues: CATSGPRTEAFF.

The gene calls are TRBV7-6 and TRBJ1-1; no clear D. CDR3 length: 13 amino acids. Between the trimmed V and J ends, which lost 7 bases and 1 base, there was a span of 10 bases. Germline values: CDR1 SGHVS, CDR2 FNYEAQ. The CDR3 DNA sequence: TGTGCCAGCACCCTGCCTCCGAACACTGAAGCTTTCTTT. It encodes CASTLPPNTEAFF.

This chain links TRBV27 with TRBJ2-1; 11 bases line up with TRBD2. The CDR3 loop spans 14 amino acids. The germline V gene has CDR1 MNHEY and CDR2 SMNVEV (reference sequence). The J segment lost 5 bases and the V segment lost 9 bases, leaving 6 bases of the junction unmatched. CDR3 in amino acids: CASIAGGRNNEQFF. DNA for the CDR3: TGTGCCAGTATAGCGGGGGGGCGGAACAATGAGCAGTTCTTC.

The V gene is TRBV12-5, the J gene TRBJ2-1; no firm D call. CDR3 length: 12 amino acids. Trimming cost V 1 base and J 10 bases, with 8 bases left between them. In germline, CDR1 is LGHNT, CDR2 FRNRAP. The chain's CDR3 is CASGLDPEEQFF. The CDR3 nucleotides are TGTGCTAGTGGTTTGGACCCGGAGGAGCAGTTCTTC.

This clonotype was recorded many times. The genes are TRBV7-8 and TRBJ2-7; 10 bases map to TRBD1. Germline loops: CDR1 SGHVS, CDR2 FQNEAQ. With 2 bases clipped from V and 5 bases from J, the junction kept 6 bases outside the gene matches. This CDR3 contains 15 residues. CDR3 region: CASSLRGQGYHEQYF. For the CDR3, the DNA is TGTGCCAGCAGCTTAAGGGGACAGGGGTACCACGAGCAGTACTTC.

This sequence joins TRBV7-4 and TRBJ2-1, with 10 bases that match TRBD2. Germline CDR1 reads SGHVT; CDR2 reads SQSDAQ. The CDR3 has 19 amino acids. J was trimmed by 8 bases and V by 5 bases; bases with no gene match: 21. The CDR3 sequence is CASSPPRGALAGTWDEQFF. CDR3 nucleotide sequence: TGTGCCAGCAGCCCCCCAAGAGGGGCACTAGCGGGGACTTGGGATGAGCAGTTCTTC.

Comments on this clonotype: A read error is possible here, since a much larger clone lies one base away. The chain joins TRBV12-3 or TRBV12-4 to TRBJ2-7; D remains unclear. This CDR3 is 13 amino acids long. CDR3 loop: CVSSLTPFYEQYF. The CDR3 region has the DNA TGTGTCAGCAGTTTAACCCCCTTCTACGAGCAGTACTTC.

This chain uses TRBV6-6 with TRBJ2-7; 7 bases map to TRBD1. The germline V gene encodes CDR1 MNHNY and CDR2 SVGAGI (reference sequence). With V trimmed by 0 bases and J by 5 bases, 7 bases remained unmatched. This CDR3 is 15 amino acids long. Written as DNA, the CDR3 is TGTGCCAGCAGTTACTCGGCAGGGGGTGTCGACGAGCAGTACTTC. It codes for CASSYSAGGVDEQYF.